The entry below gives a single TCR beta chain sequence along with its context. These data come from a study of shared clonotypes between healthy human individuals. Generated by immunoSEQ multiplex PCR, the TCRdb table keeps only in-frame clones and is missing some. The sample has about 1.5 million clones, under 99% seen once. This CDR3 is 14 amino acids long. V was shortened by 3 bases and J by 5 bases, with 13 bases between the two germline ends. Germline V CDR1 and CDR2: LGHNA, YSLEER. This TCR derives from a man under 40 in good health. Input material: naive CD4+ T cells sorted from blood. Subset denoted: CD45RA+ positively selected. V is TRBV4-3 and J is TRBJ1-1; D call uncertain. In nucleotides, the CDR3 is TGCGCCAGCAGCCAGGACCATGGAATTACTGAAGCTTTCTTT. Amino acid sequence: CASSQDHGITEAFF.